The 8 T cell receptor beta chains listed next were all sequenced from one sample in a study of cytomegalovirus exposure and HLA in healthy donors (TCRdb year 2017). The method was the immunoSEQ multiplex PCR assay. A mixture of 60 forward primers for TCR Vbeta segments and 13 reverse primers for TCR Jbeta segments was used in the multiplex PCR. Entries here come from immuneACCESS through TCRdb and include only in-frame sequences with V and J called. Some clones fail to appear in such tables; in the studies checked, an unresolved V gene covers under half of the shortfall, and the cause of the remainder is unknown. This sample holds around 210,000 clones; around 83% were observed only once. In total, the top ten clones hold about 0.22% of the sample. The sequenced material came from PBMCs. The source is a girl aged 2 to 9 in good health and CMV-seronegative.

The rearrangement joins TRBV28 to TRBJ1-6; D remains ambiguous. The germline CDR1 and CDR2 sequences are MDHEN and SYDVKM. This CDR3 region has 14 residues. Trimming pared 6 bases from V and 10 bases from J, leaving 16 bases between. In nucleotides, the CDR3 is TGTGCCAGCAGAGTCCAGGCCTTGGGCTCACCCCTCCACTTT. Its protein product is CASRVQALGSPLHF.

This chain joins TRBV2 and TRBJ2-7; no clear D. Trimming took off 0 bases at V and 5 bases at J, with 11 bases between the two ends. Germline V gene data show CDR1 as SNHLY and CDR2 as FYNNEI. The CDR3 consists of 14 residues. For the CDR3, the DNA is TGTGCCAGCAGTGAAGCGCTTCGGGTAGACGAGCAGTACTTC. Protein product: CASSEALRVDEQYF.

This rearrangement joins TRBV19 to TRBJ1-5; TRBD1 matches at 9 bases. The CDR3 contains 16 residues. CDR1 is LNHDA and CDR2 is SQIVND in the germline V gene (reference sequence). Trimming cost V 7 bases and J 6 bases; bases outside gene matches: 13. CDR3 sequence (DNA): TGTGCCAGTACAACCCGACAGGGGGGATCAGCTCAGCCCCAGCATTTT. This translates into CASTTRQGGSAQPQHF.

CDR3 loop: CASSRLAGTGELFF. The DNA of the CDR3 is TGTGCCAGCAGTCGACTAGCGGGTACCGGGGAGCTGTTTTTT. The chain is built from TRBV6-1 and TRBJ2-2, with 10 bases aligning to TRBD2. CDR3 length: 14 amino acids. Trimming removed 5 bases from V and 5 bases from J; junction bases left unmatched: 2. From germline, CDR1 is MNHNS and CDR2 SASEGT.

J is TRBJ2-5 and V is TRBV5-1; the D gene is possibly TRBD1 (6 bases). The J call could be wrong; TRBJ2-7 is a better fit for the DNA end. The CDR3 totals 17 residues. Germline CDR1 SGHRS, CDR2 YFSETQ. The CDR3 coding sequence is TGCGCCAGCACCCGAGGGGGAGAACTGACGAGAACCTACGAGCAGTACTTC. Residues: CASTRGGELTRTYEQYF.

The chain links TRBV6-1 to TRBJ2-4; D unclear. Trimming pared 7 bases from V and 0 bases from J, leaving 13 bases between. The CDR3 length is 15 residues. CDR1 is MNHNS and CDR2 is SASEGT in the germline V gene. The CDR3 here is CASNLGSLAKNIQYF. The CDR3 bases are TGTGCCAGCAACCTCGGGTCTCTAGCCAAAAACATTCAGTACTTC.

The chain employs TRBV27 and TRBJ2-1, with 7 nucleotides matching TRBD2. This CDR3 comprises 16 residues. Trimming cost V 4 bases and J 5 bases; bases outside gene matches: 11. Germline values: CDR1 MNHEY, CDR2 SMNVEV (reference sequence). The CDR3 spells CASSSSRLAAHNEQFF. The CDR3 bases are TGTGCCAGCAGTTCATCTCGTCTAGCGGCCCACAATGAGCAGTTCTTC.

The chain has TRBV6-6 and TRBJ1-1, with 7 bases that match TRBD1. The germline gives CDR1 MNHNY, CDR2 SVGAGI (reference sequence). The trim removed 7 bases at V and 8 bases at J, leaving 10 bases unmatched. This CDR3 region has 13 residues. Here the CDR3 DNA reads TGTGCCAGCACGGGACAGACGAAAACAGAAGCTTTCTTT. Translating gives CASTGQTKTEAFF.